The clone carrying this T cell receptor (beta chain) was observed a handful of times. Its target is not known. Germline V gene data show CDR1 as MNHNS and CDR2 as SASEGT. This CDR3 comprises 14 residues. V lost 11 bases and J lost 0, with 17 bases in between. This entry is derived from a study of CD8 T cells in ankylosing spondylitis. Quantitative barcoded 5'-RACE was used to prepare TCR beta libraries. In TCRdb, the 5' RACE reads were re-called with MiXCR into one record per CDR3 protein. The top ten hold 25% to 40% of the sample, which has roughly 230,000 distinct CDR3 sequences, about a sixth seen once. Study-level results: Disease-linked clones were reportedly significantly enriched in matched ankylosing spondylitis synovial fluid.

Source material: blood, either unsorted or a sorted T cell fraction (not recorded which). The clonotype comes from a male donor with ankylosing spondylitis or in good health (not recorded which). This sequence joins TRBV6-1 and TRBJ2-7; TRBD2 is a possible D gene (6 bases). CDR3 residues: CAGGNPSDSYEQYF. The CDR3 DNA is TGTGCCGGCGGAAATCCTAGCGACTCCTACGAGCAGTACTTC.